This section outlines one T cell receptor (beta chain) sequence together with its context. Its specificity is not known. This record belongs to a study of memory CD4+ T cells and cytomegalovirus serostatus. Overall study results and limits: Repertoires predicted CMV serostatus with median bootstrapped AUC of about 0.95. The CMV-associated TCR signature appears largely within the CD4+ memory repertoire.

The sort gate was single viable CD3+CD4+CD8-CD45RO+ cells for memory CD4+ T cells. This CDR3 spans 15 amino acids. CDR1 is SGDLS and CDR2 is YYNGEE in the germline V gene. V lost 3 bases, J lost 8 bases, and 7 bases stayed unmatched. Clones were read by immunoSEQ multiplex PCR, and TCRdb kept only the in-frame ones, dropping some. In the table there are 35,000 to 50,000 clones, around 80% of which are singletons. The source of this sequence is an adult in good health and CMV-seronegative. The chain recombines TRBV9 with TRBJ1-4; 10 positions agree with TRBD1. Sequencing input: memory CD4+ T cells from blood. CDR3 in amino acids: CASSAGDRGEEKLFF. The CDR3 nucleotides are TGTGCCAGCAGCGCGGGGGACAGGGGAGAAGAAAAACTGTTTTTT.